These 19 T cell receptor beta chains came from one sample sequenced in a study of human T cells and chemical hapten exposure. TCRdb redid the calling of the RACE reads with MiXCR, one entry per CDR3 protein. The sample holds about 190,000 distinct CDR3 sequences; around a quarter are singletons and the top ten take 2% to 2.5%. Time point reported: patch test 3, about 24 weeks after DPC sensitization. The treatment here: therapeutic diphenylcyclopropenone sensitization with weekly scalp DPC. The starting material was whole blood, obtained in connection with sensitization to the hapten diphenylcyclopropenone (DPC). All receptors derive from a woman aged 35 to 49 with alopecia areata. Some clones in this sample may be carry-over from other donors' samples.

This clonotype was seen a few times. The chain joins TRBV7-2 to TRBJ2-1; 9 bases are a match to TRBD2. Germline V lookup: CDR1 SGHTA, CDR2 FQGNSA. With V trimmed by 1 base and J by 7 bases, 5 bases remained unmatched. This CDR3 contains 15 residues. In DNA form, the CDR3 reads TGTGCCAGCAGCTTAGTAGCGGGAGCTGTGAATGAGCAGTTCTTC. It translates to CASSLVAGAVNEQFF.

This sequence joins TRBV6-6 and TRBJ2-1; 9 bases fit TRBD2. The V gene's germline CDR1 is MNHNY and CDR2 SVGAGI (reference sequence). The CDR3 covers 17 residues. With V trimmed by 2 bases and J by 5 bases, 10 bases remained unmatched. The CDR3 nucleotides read TGTGCCAGCAGTTACGGGGTTAGCGGGAGAACTCACAATGAGCAGTTCTTC. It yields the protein CASSYGVSGRTHNEQFF.

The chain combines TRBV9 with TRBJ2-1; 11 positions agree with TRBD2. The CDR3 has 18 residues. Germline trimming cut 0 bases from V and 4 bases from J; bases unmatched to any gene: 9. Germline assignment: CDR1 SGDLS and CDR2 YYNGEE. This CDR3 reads CASSVAATGTSGYNEQFF. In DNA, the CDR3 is TGTGCCAGCAGCGTAGCGGCTACCGGGACTAGCGGTTACAATGAGCAGTTCTTC. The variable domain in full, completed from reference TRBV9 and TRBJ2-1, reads DSGVTQTPKHLITATGQRVTLRCSPRSGDLSVYWYQQSLDQGLQFLIQYYNGEERAKGNILERFSAQQFPDLHSELNLSSLELGDSALYFCASSVAATGTSGYNEQFFGPGTRLTVL.

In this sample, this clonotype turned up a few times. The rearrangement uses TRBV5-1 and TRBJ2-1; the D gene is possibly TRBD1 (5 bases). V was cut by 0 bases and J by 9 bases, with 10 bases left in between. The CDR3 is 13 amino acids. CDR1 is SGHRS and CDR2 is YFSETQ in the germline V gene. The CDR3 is CASSLENRGEQFF. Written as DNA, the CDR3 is TGCGCCAGCAGCTTGGAGAATAGGGGTGAGCAGTTCTTC.

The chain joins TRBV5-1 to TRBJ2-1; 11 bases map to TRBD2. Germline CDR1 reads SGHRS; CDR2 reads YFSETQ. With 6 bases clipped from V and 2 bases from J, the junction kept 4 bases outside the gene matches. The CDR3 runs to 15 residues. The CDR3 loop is CASNLAGGTYNEQFF. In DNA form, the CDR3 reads TGCGCCAGCAACCTAGCGGGAGGAACCTACAATGAGCAGTTCTTC. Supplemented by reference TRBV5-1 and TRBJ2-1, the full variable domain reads KAGVTQTPRYLIKTRGQQVTLSCSPISGHRSVSWYQQTPGQGLQFLFEYFSETQRNKGNFPGRFSGRQFSNSRSEMNVSTLELGDSALYLCASNLAGGTYNEQFFGPGTRLTVL.

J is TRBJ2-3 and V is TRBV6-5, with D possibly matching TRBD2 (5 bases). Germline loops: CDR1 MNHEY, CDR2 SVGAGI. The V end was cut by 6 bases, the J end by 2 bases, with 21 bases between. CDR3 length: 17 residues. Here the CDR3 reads CASRPGTHSINTDTQYF. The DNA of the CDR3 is TGTGCCAGCAGGCCGGGAACGCACTCGATCAACACAGATACGCAGTATTTT.

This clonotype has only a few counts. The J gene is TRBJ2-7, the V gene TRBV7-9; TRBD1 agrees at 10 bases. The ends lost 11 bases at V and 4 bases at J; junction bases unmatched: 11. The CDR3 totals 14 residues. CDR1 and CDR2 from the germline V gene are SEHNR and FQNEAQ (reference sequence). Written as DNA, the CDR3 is TGTGCCGTAGGAGGGACAGGGGCGAAATACGAGCAGTACTTC. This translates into CAVGGTGAKYEQYF.

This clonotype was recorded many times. The CDR3 protein is CASRLTGGVYGYTF. In DNA form, the CDR3 reads TGTGCCAGCAGGCTGACAGGGGGCGTCTATGGCTACACCTTC. The chain joins TRBV6-6 to TRBJ1-2; 10 bases are a match to TRBD1. The CDR3 consists of 14 residues. Looked up from germline, CDR1 is MNHNY and CDR2 is SVGAGI (reference sequence). Trimming removed 6 bases from V and 4 bases from J; junction bases left unmatched: 5.

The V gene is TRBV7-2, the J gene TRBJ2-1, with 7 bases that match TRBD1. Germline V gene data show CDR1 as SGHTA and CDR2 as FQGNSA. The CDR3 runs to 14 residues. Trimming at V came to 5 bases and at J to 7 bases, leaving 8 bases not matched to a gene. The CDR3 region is CASSTRQGRNEQFF. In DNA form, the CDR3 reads TGTGCCAGCAGCACTCGACAGGGAAGAAATGAGCAGTTCTTC.

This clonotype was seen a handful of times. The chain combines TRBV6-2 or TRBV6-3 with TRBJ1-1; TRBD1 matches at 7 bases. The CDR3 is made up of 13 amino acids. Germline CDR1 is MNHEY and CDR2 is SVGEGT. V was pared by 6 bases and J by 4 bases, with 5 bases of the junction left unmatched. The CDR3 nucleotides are TGTGCCAGCAGGGATCCAGGGGGCACTGAAGCTTTCTTT. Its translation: CASRDPGGTEAFF.

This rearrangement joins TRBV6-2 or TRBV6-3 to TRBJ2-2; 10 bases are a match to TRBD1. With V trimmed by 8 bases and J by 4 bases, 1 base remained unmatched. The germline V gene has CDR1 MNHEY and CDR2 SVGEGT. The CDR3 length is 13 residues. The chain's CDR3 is CASDRGLTGELFF. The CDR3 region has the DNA TGTGCCAGCGACAGGGGGCTCACCGGGGAGCTGTTTTTT.

The CDR3 loop is CASRRQGAWTEAFF. In DNA, the CDR3 is TGTGCCAGCAGACGTCAGGGGGCGTGGACTGAAGCTTTCTTT. This chain connects TRBV7-2 to TRBJ1-1; TRBD1 agrees at 8 bases. The CDR3 is made up of 14 amino acids. The germline gives CDR1 SGHTA, CDR2 FQGNSA. J was trimmed by 5 bases and V by 6 bases; bases with no gene match: 8.

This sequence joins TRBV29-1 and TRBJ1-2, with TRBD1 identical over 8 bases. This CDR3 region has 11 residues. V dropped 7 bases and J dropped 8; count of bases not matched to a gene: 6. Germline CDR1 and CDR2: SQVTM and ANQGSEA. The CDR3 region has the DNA TGCAGCGCTGCAAGACAGGGGGGCTACACCTTC. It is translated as CSAARQGGYTF.

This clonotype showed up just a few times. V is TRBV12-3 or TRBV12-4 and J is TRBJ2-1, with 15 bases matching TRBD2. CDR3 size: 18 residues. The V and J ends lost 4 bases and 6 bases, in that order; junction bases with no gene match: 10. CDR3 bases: TGTGCCAGCAGTTATCGGACTAGCGGGAGGGCCGTGTTCAATGAGCAGTTCTTC. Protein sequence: CASSYRTSGRAVFNEQFF.

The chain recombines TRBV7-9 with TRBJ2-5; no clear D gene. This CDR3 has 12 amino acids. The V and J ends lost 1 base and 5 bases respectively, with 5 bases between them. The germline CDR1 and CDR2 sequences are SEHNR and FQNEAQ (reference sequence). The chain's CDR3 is CASSLVRETQYF. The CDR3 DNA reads TGTGCCAGCAGCTTAGTCCGGGAGACCCAGTACTTC.

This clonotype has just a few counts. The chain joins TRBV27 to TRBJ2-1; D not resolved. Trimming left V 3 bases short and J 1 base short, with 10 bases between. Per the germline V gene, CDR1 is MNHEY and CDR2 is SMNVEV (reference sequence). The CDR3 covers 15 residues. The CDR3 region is CASSLVLPSYNEQFF. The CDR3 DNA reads TGTGCCAGCAGTTTGGTCCTACCTTCCTACAATGAGCAGTTCTTC.

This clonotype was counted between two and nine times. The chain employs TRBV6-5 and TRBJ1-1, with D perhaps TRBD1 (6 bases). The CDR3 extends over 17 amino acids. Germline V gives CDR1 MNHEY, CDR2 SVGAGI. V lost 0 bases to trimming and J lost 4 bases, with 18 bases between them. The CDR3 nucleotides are TGTGCCAGCAGTTACTCGAATCTCAGGGGCGGGACCACTGAAGCTTTCTTT. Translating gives CASSYSNLRGGTTEAFF.

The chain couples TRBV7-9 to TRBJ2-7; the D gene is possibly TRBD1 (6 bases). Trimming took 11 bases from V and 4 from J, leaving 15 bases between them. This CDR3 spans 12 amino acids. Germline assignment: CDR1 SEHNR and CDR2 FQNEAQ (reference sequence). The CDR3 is CASTLQGYEQYF. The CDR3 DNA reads TGTGCCTCCACCCTGCAGGGGTACGAGCAGTACTTC.

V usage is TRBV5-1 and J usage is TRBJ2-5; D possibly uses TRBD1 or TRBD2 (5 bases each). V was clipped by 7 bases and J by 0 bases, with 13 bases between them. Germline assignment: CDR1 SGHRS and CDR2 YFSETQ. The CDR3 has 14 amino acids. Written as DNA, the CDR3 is TGCGCCAGCGGCTGGGGGACCAACCAAGAGACCCAGTACTTC. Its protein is CASGWGTNQETQYF.